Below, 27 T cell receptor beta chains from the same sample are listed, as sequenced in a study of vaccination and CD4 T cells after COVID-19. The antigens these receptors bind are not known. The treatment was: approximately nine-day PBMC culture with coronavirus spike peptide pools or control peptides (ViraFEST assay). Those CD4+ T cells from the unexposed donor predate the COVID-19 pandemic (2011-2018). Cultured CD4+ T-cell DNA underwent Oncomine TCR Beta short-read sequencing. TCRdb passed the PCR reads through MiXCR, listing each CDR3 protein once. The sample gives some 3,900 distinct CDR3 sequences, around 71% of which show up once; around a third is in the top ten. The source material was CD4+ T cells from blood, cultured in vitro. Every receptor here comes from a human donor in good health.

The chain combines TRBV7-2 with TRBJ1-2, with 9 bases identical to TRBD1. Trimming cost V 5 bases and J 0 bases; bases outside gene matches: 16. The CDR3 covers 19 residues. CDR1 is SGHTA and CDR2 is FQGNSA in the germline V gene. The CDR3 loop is CASSPRPTGGDTSNYGYTF. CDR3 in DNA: TGTGCCAGCAGCCCGCGCCCGACAGGGGGAGATACCTCTAACTATGGCTACACCTTC.

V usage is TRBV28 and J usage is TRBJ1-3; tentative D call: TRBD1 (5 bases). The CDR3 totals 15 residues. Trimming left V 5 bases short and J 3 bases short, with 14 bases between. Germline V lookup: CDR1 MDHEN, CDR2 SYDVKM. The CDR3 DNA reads TGTGCCAGCAGTGCAGGGACGCAGATTGGAAACACCATATATTTT. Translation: CASSAGTQIGNTIYF.

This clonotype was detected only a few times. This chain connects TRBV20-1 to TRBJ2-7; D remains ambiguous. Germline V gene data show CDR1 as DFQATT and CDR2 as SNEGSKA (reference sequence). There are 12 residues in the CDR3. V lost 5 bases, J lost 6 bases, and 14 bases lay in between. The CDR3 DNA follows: TGCAGTGCTCAAGGCAGTCTGCGCGAGCAGTACTTC. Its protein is CSAQGSLREQYF.

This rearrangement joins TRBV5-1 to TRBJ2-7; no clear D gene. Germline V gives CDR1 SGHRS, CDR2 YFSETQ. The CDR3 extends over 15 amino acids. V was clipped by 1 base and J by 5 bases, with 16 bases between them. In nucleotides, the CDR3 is TGCGCCAGCAGCTTGAATTCCAATCGAGGAAACGAGCAGTACTTC. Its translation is CASSLNSNRGNEQYF.

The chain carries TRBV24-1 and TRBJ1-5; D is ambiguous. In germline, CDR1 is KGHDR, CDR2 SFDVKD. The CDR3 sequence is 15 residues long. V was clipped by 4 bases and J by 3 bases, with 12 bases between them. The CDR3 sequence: CATSESGRNNQPQHF. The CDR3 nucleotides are TGTGCCACCAGTGAATCCGGACGGAACAATCAGCCCCAGCATTTT.

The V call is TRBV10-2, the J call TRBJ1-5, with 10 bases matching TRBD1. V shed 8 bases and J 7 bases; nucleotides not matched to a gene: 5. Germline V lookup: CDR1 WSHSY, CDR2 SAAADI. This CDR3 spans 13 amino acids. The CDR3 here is CASGGQGSQPQHF. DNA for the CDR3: TGCGCCAGCGGGGGACAGGGGTCGCAGCCCCAGCATTTT.

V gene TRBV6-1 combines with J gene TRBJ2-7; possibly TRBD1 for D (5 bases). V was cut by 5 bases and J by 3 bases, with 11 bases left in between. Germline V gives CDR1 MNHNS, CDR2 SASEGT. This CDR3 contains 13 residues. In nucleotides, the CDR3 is TGTGCCAGCAGTCGTTCAGACAGCTACGAGCAGTACTTC. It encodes CASSRSDSYEQYF.

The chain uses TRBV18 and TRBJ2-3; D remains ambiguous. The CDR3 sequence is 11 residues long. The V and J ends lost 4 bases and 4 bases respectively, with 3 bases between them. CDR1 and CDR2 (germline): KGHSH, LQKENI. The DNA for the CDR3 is TGTGCCAGCTCACTTTCAGATACGCAGTATTTT. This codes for CASSLSDTQYF.

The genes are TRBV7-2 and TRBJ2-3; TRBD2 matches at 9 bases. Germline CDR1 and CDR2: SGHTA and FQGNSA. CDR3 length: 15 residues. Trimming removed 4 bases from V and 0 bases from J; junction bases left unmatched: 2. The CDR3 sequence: CASSYLAGSTDTQYF. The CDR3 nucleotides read TGTGCCAGCAGCTATCTAGCGGGGAGCACAGATACGCAGTATTTT.

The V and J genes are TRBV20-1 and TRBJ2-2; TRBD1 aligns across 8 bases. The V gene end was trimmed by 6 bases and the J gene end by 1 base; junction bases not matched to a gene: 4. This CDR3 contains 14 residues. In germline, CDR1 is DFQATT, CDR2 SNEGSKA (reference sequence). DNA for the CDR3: TGCAGTGCAACCACAGGGGGGAACACCGGGGAGCTGTTTTTT. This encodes CSATTGGNTGELFF.

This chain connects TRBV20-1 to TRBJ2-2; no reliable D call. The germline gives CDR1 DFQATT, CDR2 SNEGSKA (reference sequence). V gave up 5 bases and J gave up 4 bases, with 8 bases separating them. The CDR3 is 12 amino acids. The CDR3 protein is CSARSSTGELFF. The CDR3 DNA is TGCAGTGCTCGCTCCTCCACCGGGGAGCTGTTTTTT.

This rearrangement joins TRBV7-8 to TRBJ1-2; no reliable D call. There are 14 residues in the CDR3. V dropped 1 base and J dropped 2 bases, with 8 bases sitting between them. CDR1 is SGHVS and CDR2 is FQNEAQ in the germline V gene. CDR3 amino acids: CASSLVKINYGYTF. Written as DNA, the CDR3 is TGTGCCAGCAGCTTAGTTAAGATCAACTATGGCTACACCTTC.

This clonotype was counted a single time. The CDR3 DNA is TGTGCCAGCTCACCACGTGCGTGGGTCAGGGACGGTGACACTGAAGCTTTCTTT. Translating it yields CASSPRAWVRDGDTEAFF. The chain has TRBV18 and TRBJ1-1; tentatively, D is TRBD1 (5 bases). The germline CDR1 and CDR2 sequences are KGHSH and LQKENI. This CDR3 has 18 amino acids. Trimming took off 1 base at V and 3 bases at J, with 21 bases between the two ends.

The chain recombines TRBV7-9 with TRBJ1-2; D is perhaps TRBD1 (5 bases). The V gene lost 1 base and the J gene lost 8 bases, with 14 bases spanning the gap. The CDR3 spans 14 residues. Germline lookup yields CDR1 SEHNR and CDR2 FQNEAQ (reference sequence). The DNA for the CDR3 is TGTGCCAGCAGCTTAGGGGGGATTGCCTACGGCTACACCTTC. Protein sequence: CASSLGGIAYGYTF.

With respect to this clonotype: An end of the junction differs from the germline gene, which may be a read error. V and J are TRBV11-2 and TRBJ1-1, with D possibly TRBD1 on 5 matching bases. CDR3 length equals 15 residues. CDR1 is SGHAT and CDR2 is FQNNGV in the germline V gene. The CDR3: CASSLGRGGTGPEVF. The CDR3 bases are TGTGCCAGCAGCTTGGGGCGGGGAGGCACCGGACCCGAAGTCTTT.

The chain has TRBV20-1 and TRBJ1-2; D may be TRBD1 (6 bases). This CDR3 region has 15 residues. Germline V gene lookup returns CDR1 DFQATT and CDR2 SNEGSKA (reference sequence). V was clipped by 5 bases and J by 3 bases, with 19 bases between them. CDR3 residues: CSAFDDRLVDYGYTF. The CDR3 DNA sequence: TGCAGTGCTTTCGATGACAGGCTGGTGGACTATGGCTACACCTTC.

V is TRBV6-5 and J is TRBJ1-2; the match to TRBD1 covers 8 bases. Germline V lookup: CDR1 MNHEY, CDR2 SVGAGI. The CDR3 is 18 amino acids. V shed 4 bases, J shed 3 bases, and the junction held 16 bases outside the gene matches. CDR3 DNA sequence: TGTGCCAGCAGTTTATTTATTTCGGGGGACAGGTATTACTATGGCTACACCTTC. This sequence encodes CASSLFISGDRYYYGYTF.

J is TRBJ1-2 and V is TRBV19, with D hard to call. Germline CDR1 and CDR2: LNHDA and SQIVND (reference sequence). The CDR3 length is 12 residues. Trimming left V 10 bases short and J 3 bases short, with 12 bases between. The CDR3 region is CATTNLHYGYTF. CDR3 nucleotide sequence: TGTGCCACCACGAACCTCCACTATGGCTACACCTTC.

DNA for the CDR3: TGTGCCACCACTCGCCGCTTGGGGGGGTCGCCCGGAAACACCATATATTTT. Translating it yields CATTRRLGGSPGNTIYF. The chain is built from TRBV7-6 and TRBJ1-3; D is possibly TRBD1 (5 bases). The CDR3 runs 17 residues. From germline, CDR1 is SGHVS and CDR2 FNYEAQ. Trimming left V 10 bases short and J 4 bases short, with 26 bases between.

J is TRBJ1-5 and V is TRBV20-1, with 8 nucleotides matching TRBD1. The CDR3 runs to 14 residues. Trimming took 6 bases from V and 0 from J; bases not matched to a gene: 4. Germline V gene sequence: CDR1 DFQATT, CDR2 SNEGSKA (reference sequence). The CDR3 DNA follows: TGCAGTGCCCCTACAGGGGGTAGCAATCAGCCCCAGCATTTT. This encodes CSAPTGGSNQPQHF.

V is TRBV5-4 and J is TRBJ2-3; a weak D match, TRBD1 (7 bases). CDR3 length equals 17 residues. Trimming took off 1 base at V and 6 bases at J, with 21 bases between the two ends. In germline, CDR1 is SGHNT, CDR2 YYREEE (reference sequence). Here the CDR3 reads CASSLLAGGQIGDTQYF. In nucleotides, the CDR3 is TGTGCCAGCAGCTTGTTGGCAGGGGGGCAGATAGGGGATACGCAGTATTTT.

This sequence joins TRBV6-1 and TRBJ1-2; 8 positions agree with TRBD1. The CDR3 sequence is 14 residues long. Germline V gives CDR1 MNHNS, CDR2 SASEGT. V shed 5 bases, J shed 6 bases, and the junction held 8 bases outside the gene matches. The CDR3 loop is CASSITGGRDGYTF. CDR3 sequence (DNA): TGTGCCAGCAGTATCACAGGGGGGCGTGATGGCTACACCTTC.

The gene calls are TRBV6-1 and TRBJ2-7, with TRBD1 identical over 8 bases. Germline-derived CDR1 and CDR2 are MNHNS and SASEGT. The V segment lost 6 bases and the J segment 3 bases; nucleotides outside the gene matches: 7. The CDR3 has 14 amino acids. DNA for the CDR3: TGTGCCAGCAGAGCGACAGGGGTAGTCTACGAGCAGTACTTC. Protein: CASRATGVVYEQYF.

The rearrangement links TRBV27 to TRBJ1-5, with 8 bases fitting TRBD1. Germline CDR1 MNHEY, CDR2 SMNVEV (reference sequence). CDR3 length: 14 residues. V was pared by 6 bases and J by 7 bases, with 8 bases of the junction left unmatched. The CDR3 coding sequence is TGTGCCAGCAGCCGGGAGACAGGGGAACAGCCCCAGCATTTT. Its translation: CASSRETGEQPQHF.

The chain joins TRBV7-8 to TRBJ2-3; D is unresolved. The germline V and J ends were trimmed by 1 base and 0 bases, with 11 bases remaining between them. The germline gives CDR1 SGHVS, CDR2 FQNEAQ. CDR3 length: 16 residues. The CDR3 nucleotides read TGTGCCAGCAGCTTAGATAGAGCGAGTAGCACAGATACGCAGTATTTT. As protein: CASSLDRASSTDTQYF.

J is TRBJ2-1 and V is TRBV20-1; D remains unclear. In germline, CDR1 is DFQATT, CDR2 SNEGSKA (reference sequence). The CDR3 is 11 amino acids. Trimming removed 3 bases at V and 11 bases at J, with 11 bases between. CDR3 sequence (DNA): TGCAGTGCTAGGTTCGCCACGCAGCAGTTCTTC. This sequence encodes CSARFATQQFF.

The CDR3 is CASSLAIGGLHEAFF. For the CDR3, the DNA is TGTGCCAGCAGCTTAGCTATAGGGGGCCTACATGAAGCTTTCTTT. The chain is built from TRBV7-2 and TRBJ1-1, with TRBD1 identical over 7 bases. J was trimmed by 7 bases and V by 0 bases; bases with no gene match: 8. Germline loops: CDR1 SGHTA, CDR2 FQGNSA. The CDR3 contains 15 residues.